The 5 T cell receptor beta chains listed next were all sequenced from one sample in a study of T cell responses to AZD1222 COVID-19 vaccine. Profiling relied on immunoSEQ multiplex PCR, and the TCRdb table lists in-frame clones only, not all of them. The data contain 26,000 or so clones, roughly 84% of them seen just once; the ten biggest clones take up roughly a third. Source: peripheral blood, taken 28 days after the second AZD1222 dose. These receptors were collected from an adult who received the AZD1222 COVID-19 vaccine.

The chain recombines TRBV6-5 with TRBJ2-1, with 9 bases fitting TRBD2. Germline trimming cut 6 bases from V and 7 bases from J; bases unmatched to any gene: 7. Looked up from germline, CDR1 is MNHEY and CDR2 is SVGAGI. This CDR3 has 14 residues. The CDR3 nucleotides are TGTGCCAGCAGGCGACTAGCGGAGCTGAATGAGCAGTTCTTC. Its protein product is CASRRLAELNEQFF.

The chain has TRBV28 and TRBJ1-4; 8 bases are shared with TRBD1. The CDR3 spans 18 residues. V shed 0 bases and J 3 bases; nucleotides not matched to a gene: 9. The germline V gene has CDR1 MDHEN and CDR2 SYDVKM. CDR3 nucleotide sequence: TGTGCCAGCAGTTTATGGGTCAGGGGGCAGGTGGCTAATGAAAAACTGTTTTTT. Its protein product is CASSLWVRGQVANEKLFF.

This sequence joins TRBV9 and TRBJ2-1; D perhaps matches TRBD2 (6 bases). V was pared by 0 bases and J by 5 bases, with 15 bases between. The CDR3 has 16 residues. The germline CDR1 and CDR2 sequences are SGDLS and YYNGEE. The CDR3 region is CASSVEVGGLNNEQFF. CDR3 in DNA: TGTGCCAGCAGCGTAGAGGTGGGGGGACTGAACAATGAGCAGTTCTTC.

This rearrangement joins TRBV9 to TRBJ2-5; D might be TRBD1 (6 bases). The V end was cut by 0 bases, the J end by 1 base, with 13 bases between. Germline CDR1 is SGDLS and CDR2 is YYNGEE. The CDR3 loop spans 16 amino acids. DNA of the CDR3: TGTGCCAGCAGCGTAGCTACAGGGCTAGTCCAAGAGACCCAGTACTTC. Residues: CASSVATGLVQETQYF.

The chain uses TRBV6-4 and TRBJ1-1; possible D gene TRBD1, 6 bases. Deletions cut 5 bases from V and 0 bases from J, with 22 bases between. From germline, CDR1 is MRHNA and CDR2 SNTAGT. The CDR3 covers 18 residues. CDR3 region: CASSLGGMDSHMNTEAFF. Here the CDR3 DNA reads TGTGCCAGCAGTCTTGGTGGGATGGACAGTCACATGAACACTGAAGCTTTCTTT.